The 5 T cell receptor beta chains reported below all come from one sample, sequenced in a study of blood T cell repertoires in COVID-19. The protocol was immunoSEQ multiplex PCR, while the TCRdb copy is restricted to in-frame clones and leaves out a portion. The data show 20,000 to 25,000 clones, with about 90% seen just once and less than 9% held by the top ten. The source material was peripheral blood. The receptors here all came from a man between 65 and 85 years old with active COVID-19.

The chain uses TRBV28 and TRBJ1-1, with D perhaps TRBD1 (6 bases). Looked up from germline, CDR1 is MDHEN and CDR2 is SYDVKM. The CDR3 loop spans 15 amino acids. The V gene lost 7 bases and the J gene lost 1 base, with 16 bases spanning the gap. The CDR3 region is CASIPPGGRNTEAFF. Written as DNA, the CDR3 is TGTGCCAGCATTCCCCCGGGGGGCAGGAACACTGAAGCTTTCTTT. The variable domain in full, completed from reference TRBV28 and TRBJ1-1, reads DVKVTQSSRYLVKRTGEKVFLECVQDMDHENMFWYRQDPGLGLRLIYFSYDVKMKEKGDIPEGYSVSREKKERFSLILESASTNQTSMYLCASIPPGGRNTEAFFGQGTRLTVV.

The chain couples TRBV9 to TRBJ1-2; the match to TRBD1 covers 7 bases. Germline loops: CDR1 SGDLS, CDR2 YYNGEE. The ends lost 6 bases at V and 6 bases at J; junction bases unmatched: 8. CDR3 length: 13 residues. CDR3 protein: CASTDARGDGYTF. The CDR3 region has the DNA TGTGCCAGCACCGATGCCAGGGGGGATGGCTACACCTTC.

V and J are TRBV27 and TRBJ2-1; TRBD2 aligns across 7 bases. Germline V gene sequence: CDR1 MNHEY, CDR2 SMNVEV (reference sequence). With 10 bases clipped from V and 0 bases from J, the junction kept 6 bases outside the gene matches. The CDR3 consists of 14 residues. CDR3 DNA sequence: TGTGCCACCAAGCGGGGTAGCTCCTACAATGAGCAGTTCTTC. This translates into CATKRGSSYNEQFF.

The rearrangement uses TRBV15 and TRBJ2-3, with 11 nucleotides matching TRBD2. This CDR3 is built from 16 residues. Per the germline V gene, CDR1 is LNHNV and CDR2 is YYDKDF (reference sequence). V lost 2 bases and J lost 4; bases outside the gene matches: 5. CDR3: CATSRSTSGAPDTQYF. CDR3 sequence (DNA): TGTGCCACCAGCAGATCGACTAGCGGGGCCCCAGATACGCAGTATTTT.

This clone was counted between two and nine times. The chain combines TRBV7-2 with TRBJ1-2; tentatively, D is TRBD1 (5 bases). CDR1 and CDR2 (germline): SGHTA, FQGNSA. The CDR3 covers 14 residues. Trimming took off 5 bases at V and 0 bases at J, with 10 bases between the two ends. The DNA of the CDR3 is TGTGCCAGCAGCCCGGACACCTCTAACTATGGCTACACCTTC. The encoded protein is CASSPDTSNYGYTF.